This section outlines one T cell receptor (beta chain) sequence together with its context. This CDR3 region has 15 residues. The V end was cut by 7 bases, the J end by 4 bases, with 16 bases between. Germline values: CDR1 MNHEY, CDR2 SVGAGI. TCRdb's copy holds only in-frame clones and misses some; the assay was immunoSEQ multiplex PCR. This table holds about 100,000 clones, approximately 92% found once. The data belong to a study of graft-versus-host responses after intestinal transplantation. The chain employs TRBV6-5 and TRBJ1-4; a weak D match, TRBD1 (5 bases). This specimen was PBMCs, taken 450 to 460 days after intestinal transplant. The TCR sequence derives from a human patient who received an intestinal transplant, so some T cells may come from the graft donor. The DNA for the CDR3 is TGTGCCAGCACCCCGGGAAACGGGGGTAATGAAAAACTGTTTTTT. It is translated as CASTPGNGGNEKLFF.